The rows below give T cell receptor beta chains drawn from one sample of a study of identical twins. TCRdb itself ran the 5' RACE reads through MiXCR, one entry per CDR3 protein. The repertoire includes about 210,000 distinct CDR3 sequences, around 10% of them detected once, and around 5% sits in the top ten. Sample: memory (CD45RO+) T cells sorted from blood. These receptors were collected from a woman under 30 in good health. Both conserved end residues are part of each CDR3. A D gene is named only where the DNA matches it firmly.

j_gene,v_gene,d_gene,CDR3aa
TRBJ2-5,TRBV27,TRBD2,CACSFILRGGRAPLETQYF
TRBJ2-1,TRBV7-2,TRBD1,CASSPQGAQGEQFF
TRBJ1-2,TRBV20-1,-,CSARLGSGNYGYTF
TRBJ2-7,TRBV7-9,TRBD2,CASSATSGSYEQYF
TRBJ2-3,TRBV29-1,-,CSGRLGDRGDTQYF
TRBJ1-3,TRBV10-3,-,CAISGQVAGNTIYF
TRBJ2-1,TRBV24-1,-,CATSGLQNEQFF
TRBJ2-7,TRBV18,-,CASSPRDSEQYF
TRBJ2-3,TRBV24-1,-,CATSDLQADTQYF
TRBJ2-5,TRBV11-1,-,CASSHVRGTQYF
TRBJ1-2,TRBV3-1,-,CASSQDPGRISASRTGYTF
TRBJ2-3,TRBV2,TRBD2,CASSTPSGTSGGAETDTQYF
TRBJ1-1,TRBV2,-,CASREGWAEAFF
TRBJ2-4,TRBV7-9,TRBD2,CASSRGLAGVNIQYF